This TCR beta chain was sequenced in a study of tumor and adjacent non-tumor tissue in lung cancer. RNA was extracted from bulk tissue without any cell sorting. Chemotherapy-naive patients with new lung cancer underwent thoracic surgery in China, August–late 2014. Comment on this clonotype: Its antigen is not known. The germline gene is not matched at one end of the junction; a read error may be the cause.

This CDR3 has 12 amino acids. CDR1 is SQVTM and CDR2 is ANQGSEA in the germline V gene. The library came from three nested PCR rounds adapted from ARM-PCR protocols. TCRdb recomputed calls from the multiplex PCR reads with MiXCR, one row per CDR3 protein. The data show 89,000 or so distinct CDR3 sequences, roughly 62% seen once. General observations from the study: Compared with tumor, normal lung showed significantly lower TCR diversity.

The chain carries TRBV29-1 and TRBJ1-1, with unresolved D. Sequencing was performed on lung tumor tissue. The TCR originated in a man between 65 and 85 years old with non-small cell lung cancer. The CDR3, as DNA: TGCAGCATTGAGGAGGGATTCCCTGAAGCTTTCTTT. Translation gives CSIEEGFPEAFF.